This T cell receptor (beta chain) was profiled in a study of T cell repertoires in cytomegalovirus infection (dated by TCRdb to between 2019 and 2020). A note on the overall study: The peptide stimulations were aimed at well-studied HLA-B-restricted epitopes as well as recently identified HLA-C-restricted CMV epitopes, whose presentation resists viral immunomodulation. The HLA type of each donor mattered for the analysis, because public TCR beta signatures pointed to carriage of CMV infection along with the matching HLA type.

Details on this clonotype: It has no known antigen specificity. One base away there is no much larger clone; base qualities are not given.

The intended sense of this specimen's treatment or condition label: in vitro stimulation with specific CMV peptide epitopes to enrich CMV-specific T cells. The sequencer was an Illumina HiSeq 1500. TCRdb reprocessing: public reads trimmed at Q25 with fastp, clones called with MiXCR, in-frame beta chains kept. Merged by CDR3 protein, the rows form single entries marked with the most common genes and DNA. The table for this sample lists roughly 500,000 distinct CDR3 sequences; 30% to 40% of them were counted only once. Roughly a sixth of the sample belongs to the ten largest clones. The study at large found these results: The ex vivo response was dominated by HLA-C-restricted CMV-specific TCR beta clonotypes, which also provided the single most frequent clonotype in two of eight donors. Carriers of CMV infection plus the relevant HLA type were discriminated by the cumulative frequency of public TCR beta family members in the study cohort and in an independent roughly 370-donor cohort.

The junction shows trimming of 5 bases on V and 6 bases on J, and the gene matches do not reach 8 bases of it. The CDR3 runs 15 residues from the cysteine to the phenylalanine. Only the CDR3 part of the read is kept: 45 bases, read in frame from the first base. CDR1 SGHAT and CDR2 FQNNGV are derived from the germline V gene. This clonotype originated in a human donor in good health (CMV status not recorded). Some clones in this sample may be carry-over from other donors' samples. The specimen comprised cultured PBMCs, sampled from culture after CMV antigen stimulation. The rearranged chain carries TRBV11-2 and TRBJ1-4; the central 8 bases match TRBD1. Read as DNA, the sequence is TGTGCCAGCAGCCTTCCTCGACAGGGGTATGAAAAACTGTTTTTT. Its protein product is CASSLPRQGYEKLFF.